The sequence of this TCR beta chain was determined in a study of shared clonotypes between healthy human individuals. Study conclusions and caveats: Owing to a small donor count, the genetic and exposure-history diversity represented was limited. Sequencing depth was a factor that was expected to affect clonotype sharing among donors.

The CDR3 covers 15 residues. V gave up 2 bases and J gave up 2 bases; unmatched junction bases: 2. Germline V gene sequence: CDR1 MNHEY, CDR2 SMNVEV (reference sequence). The repertoire was sequenced with immunoSEQ multiplex PCR; TCRdb's copy has only in-frame clones and lacks some. The sample consists of 2,100,000 or so clones, approximately 96% of them appearing once. Donation came from healthy HIV-negative adults that had no recent acute infections or vaccinations. Notes on this clone: Its specificity is not known.

The J gene is TRBJ2-7, the V gene TRBV27, with 11 bases fitting TRBD2. Material: naive CD4+ T cells sorted from blood. Regarding subset: CD45RA+ positively selected. This TCR derives from a young man in good health. CDR3 coding DNA: TGTGCCAGCAGTTTAACTAGCGGGGGAACCTACGAGCAGTACTTC. This gives the protein CASSLTSGGTYEQYF.